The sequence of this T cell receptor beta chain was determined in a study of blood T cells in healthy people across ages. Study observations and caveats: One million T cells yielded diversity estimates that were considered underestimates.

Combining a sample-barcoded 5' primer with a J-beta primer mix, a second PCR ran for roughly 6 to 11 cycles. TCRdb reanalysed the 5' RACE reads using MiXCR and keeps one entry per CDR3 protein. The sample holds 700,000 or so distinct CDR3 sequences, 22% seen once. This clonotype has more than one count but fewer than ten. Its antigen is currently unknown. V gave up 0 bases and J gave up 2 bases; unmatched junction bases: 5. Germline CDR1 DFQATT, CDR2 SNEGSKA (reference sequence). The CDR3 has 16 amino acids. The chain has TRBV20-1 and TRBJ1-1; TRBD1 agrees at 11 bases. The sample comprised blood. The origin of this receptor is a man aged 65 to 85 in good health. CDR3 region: CSAREWGTGGNTEAFF. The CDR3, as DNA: TGCAGTGCTAGAGAATGGGGGACAGGGGGAAACACTGAAGCTTTCTTT.